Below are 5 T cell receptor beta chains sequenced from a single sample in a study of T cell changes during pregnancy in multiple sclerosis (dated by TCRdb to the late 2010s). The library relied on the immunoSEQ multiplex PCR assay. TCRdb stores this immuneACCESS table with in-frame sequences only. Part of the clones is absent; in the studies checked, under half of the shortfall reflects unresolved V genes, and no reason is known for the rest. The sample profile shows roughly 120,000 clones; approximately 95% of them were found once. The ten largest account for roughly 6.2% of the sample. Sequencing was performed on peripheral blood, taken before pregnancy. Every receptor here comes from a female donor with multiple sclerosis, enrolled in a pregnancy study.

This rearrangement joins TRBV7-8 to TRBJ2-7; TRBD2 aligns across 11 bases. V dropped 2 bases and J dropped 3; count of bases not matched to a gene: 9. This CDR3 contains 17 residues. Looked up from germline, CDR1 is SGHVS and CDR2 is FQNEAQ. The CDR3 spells CASSLFPGTSGFYEQYF. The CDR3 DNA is TGTGCCAGCAGCTTATTCCCGGGGACTAGCGGATTCTACGAGCAGTACTTC.

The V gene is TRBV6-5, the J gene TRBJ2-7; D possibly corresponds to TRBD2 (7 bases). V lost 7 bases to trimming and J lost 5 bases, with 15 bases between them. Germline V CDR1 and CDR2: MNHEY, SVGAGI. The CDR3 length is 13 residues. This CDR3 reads CASTGGRPDEQYF. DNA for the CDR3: TGTGCCAGCACCGGGGGGCGGCCGGACGAGCAGTACTTC.

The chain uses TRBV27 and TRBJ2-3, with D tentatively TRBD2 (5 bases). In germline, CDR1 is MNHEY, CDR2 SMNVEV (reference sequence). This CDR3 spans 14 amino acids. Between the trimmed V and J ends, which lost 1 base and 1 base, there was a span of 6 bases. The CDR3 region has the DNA TGTGCCAGCAGTTTATTGGGAGGCACAGATACGCAGTATTTT. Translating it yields CASSLLGGTDTQYF.

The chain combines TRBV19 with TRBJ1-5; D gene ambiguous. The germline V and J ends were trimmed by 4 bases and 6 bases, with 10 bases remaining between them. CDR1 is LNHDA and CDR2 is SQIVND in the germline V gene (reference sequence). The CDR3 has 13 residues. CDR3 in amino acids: CASSTYEGQPQHF. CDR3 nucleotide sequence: TGTGCCAGTAGTACCTATGAGGGTCAGCCCCAGCATTTT.

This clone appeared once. CDR3 sequence reads: CASSFLAGAPGDEQYF. CDR3 nucleotide sequence: TGTGCCAGCAGCTTCCTAGCGGGAGCGCCGGGAGACGAGCAGTACTTC. V usage is TRBV27 and J usage is TRBJ2-5; 10 bases line up with TRBD2. The J call may be wrong; the DNA end is better matched by TRBJ2-7. The germline V gene has CDR1 MNHEY and CDR2 SMNVEV (reference sequence). CDR3 length equals 16 residues.